The 29 T cell receptor beta chains presented below share a single source sample, sequenced in a study of vaccination effects on CD4 cells after COVID-19 (dated by TCRdb to about 2022). Antigens of these TCRs are unknown. The library relied on the immunoSEQ multiplex PCR assay. The table was pulled from immuneACCESS by TCRdb, which kept in-frame rearrangements only. Such tables lose some clones; where checked, under half of the loss comes from unresolved V genes, and the rest has no known cause. Recorded for this sample are tens of thousands of clones; approximately 76% of them occurred a single time. The ten largest clonotypes hold around 3% of the sample. The ViraFEST assay stimulated PBMC with viral peptide pools and then used TCR sequencing to identify antigen-specific CD4+ T cell clonotypes by expansion. After less than 13 days of culture, CD4+ T cells were isolated with the EasySep CD4+ T cell isolation kit. The absence of prior SARS-CoV-2 infection in healthy vaccine recipients was confirmed by negative nucleocapsid antibodies before and after vaccination.

Sequencing used CD4+ T cells from PBMCs cultured with HCoV-NL63 spike peptides, obtained before COVID-19 vaccination. Interpreted using the paper, the cell subset or site label stands for: HCoV-NL63 spike overlapping peptide pool stimulation. The receptors were sampled from a human donor who received a COVID-19 vaccine.

The V call is TRBV5-1, the J call TRBJ1-4, with D maybe TRBD1 (6 bases). This CDR3 is 15 amino acids long. The V and J ends lost 3 bases and 8 bases respectively, with 17 bases between them. Germline loops: CDR1 SGHRS, CDR2 YFSETQ. CDR3 residues: CASSSSRGDSEKLFF. As DNA, the CDR3 is TGCGCCAGCAGCTCATCAAGGGGGGACTCAGAAAAACTGTTTTTT.

CDR3: CASSTTGLSGNTIYF. The CDR3 DNA reads TGTGCCAGCAGCACTACAGGTCTCTCTGGAAACACCATATATTTT. The chain joins TRBV6-2 or TRBV6-3 to TRBJ1-3; perhaps TRBD1 as D (5 bases). V lost 6 bases and J 0 bases, leaving 12 bases between the germline ends. This CDR3 is built from 15 residues. CDR1 is MNHEY and CDR2 is SVGEGT in the germline V gene.

The chain recombines TRBV27 with TRBJ2-2; D is ambiguous. The CDR3 extends over 13 amino acids. In germline, CDR1 is MNHEY, CDR2 SMNVEV (reference sequence). V lost 3 bases and J lost 3, with 5 bases in between. The CDR3 here is CASSFSYTGELFF. Here the CDR3 DNA reads TGTGCCAGCAGTTTCTCGTACACCGGGGAGCTGTTTTTT.

The rearrangement uses TRBV4-3 and TRBJ1-5, with D perhaps matching TRBD1 (5 bases). Germline V gene lookup returns CDR1 LGHNA and CDR2 YSLEER. V lost 0 bases and J 6 bases, leaving 12 bases between the germline ends. The CDR3 is made up of 15 amino acids. CDR3 sequence: CASSQDPGPGQPQHF. The CDR3 coding sequence is TGCGCCAGCAGCCAAGACCCAGGGCCGGGTCAGCCCCAGCATTTT.

The gene calls are TRBV5-1 and TRBJ2-1; TRBD2 matches at 9 bases. Trimming cost V 5 bases and J 5 bases; bases outside gene matches: 5. Germline V lookup: CDR1 SGHRS, CDR2 YFSETQ. The CDR3 loop spans 14 amino acids. The CDR3 here is CASRLAGANNEQFF. CDR3 sequence (DNA): TGCGCCAGCAGATTAGCGGGGGCCAACAATGAGCAGTTCTTC.

The gene calls are TRBV28 and TRBJ2-7; possible D gene TRBD2, 5 bases. The V end lost 4 bases, the J end lost 2 bases, and 9 bases lay between the germline ends. The CDR3 extends over 13 amino acids. Germline assignment: CDR1 MDHEN and CDR2 SYDVKM. CDR3: CASSSAGAYEQYV. The CDR3 nucleotides read TGTGCCAGCAGTTCGGCCGGGGCCTACGAGCAGTACGTC.

This chain links TRBV10-1 with TRBJ2-7, with TRBD1 as a possible D gene (5 bases). Trimming stripped 0 bases from V and 6 bases from J, with 12 bases between. Germline V gene sequence: CDR1 WNHNN, CDR2 SYGVQD (reference sequence). The CDR3 covers 14 residues. The CDR3: CASSESCRDIEQYV. The DNA for the CDR3 is TGCGCCAGCAGTGAGTCCTGCAGGGATATCGAGCAGTACGTC.

The rearrangement uses TRBV6-2 or TRBV6-3 and TRBJ1-2; weak D call: TRBD1 (5 bases). With 4 bases removed from V and 5 bases from J, the gap between germline ends came to 20 bases. From germline, CDR1 is MNHEY and CDR2 SVGEGT. The CDR3 loop spans 16 amino acids. CDR3 nucleotide sequence: TGTGCCAGCAGTTCTCAAACCACCGGGGCCAGGTATGGCTACACCTTC. It is translated as CASSSQTTGARYGYTF.

The CDR3 region is CASRPPGLAPSYNEQFF. Written as DNA, the CDR3 is TGTGCCAGCAGACCGCCGGGACTAGCGCCTTCCTACAATGAGCAGTTCTTC. This chain uses TRBV28 with TRBJ2-1; 10 bases are shared with TRBD2. CDR1 and CDR2 from the germline V gene are MDHEN and SYDVKM. The CDR3 contains 17 residues. The trim removed 6 bases at V and 1 base at J, leaving 9 bases unmatched.

Written as DNA, the CDR3 is TGTGCCAGCAGCTTAGAGCAGGGGGGGGTTCGGACTGAAGCTTTCTTT. It encodes CASSLEQGGVRTEAFF. The genes are TRBV7-6 and TRBJ1-1, with 7 bases matching TRBD1. Germline CDR1 is SGHVS and CDR2 is FNYEAQ. The CDR3 has 16 residues. V was clipped by 1 base and J by 5 bases; unmatched bases: 10.

This clone was recorded a few times. The V gene is TRBV5-4, the J gene TRBJ2-5, with TRBD2 matching over 9 bases. With 2 bases clipped from V and 5 bases from J, the junction kept 7 bases outside the gene matches. Germline CDR1 is SGHNT and CDR2 is YYREEE (reference sequence). The length of the CDR3 is 15 residues. DNA for the CDR3: TGTGCCAGCAGCTTTGGCGGGGGGGCCGGGGAGACCCAGTACTTC. It translates to CASSFGGGAGETQYF.

This chain uses TRBV7-6 with TRBJ2-1, with D possibly TRBD1 on 5 matching bases. Germline V gene lookup returns CDR1 SGHVS and CDR2 FNYEAQ. V lost 3 bases to trimming and J lost 2 bases, with 11 bases between them. The CDR3 sequence is 15 residues long. The DNA of the CDR3 is TGTGCCAGCAGCTTCGACAGTGCCCCCTACAATGAGCAGTTCTTC. Protein: CASSFDSAPYNEQFF.

This clone was counted a few times. The chain carries TRBV5-1 and TRBJ1-1; D perhaps matches TRBD1 (6 bases). From germline, CDR1 is SGHRS and CDR2 YFSETQ. V shed 7 bases and J shed 1 base, with 11 bases lying between them. The CDR3 totals 13 residues. The CDR3 region has the DNA TGCGCCAGCCGAACGGGACAGAACACTGAAGCTTTCTTT. Amino acid sequence: CASRTGQNTEAFF.

The chain has TRBV7-2 and TRBJ2-3, with TRBD2 matching over 15 bases. The CDR3 runs 15 residues. Trimming took 4 bases from V and 8 from J; bases not matched to a gene: 4. Germline V gene sequence: CDR1 SGHTA, CDR2 FQGNSA. The CDR3 is CASSWTSGGAGTQYF. The CDR3 DNA is TGTGCCAGCAGCTGGACTAGCGGGGGGGCCGGTACGCAGTATTTT.

This chain joins TRBV6-1 and TRBJ2-7; D is uncertain. V was shortened by 6 bases and J by 5 bases, with 14 bases between the two germline ends. The CDR3 consists of 13 residues. Germline-derived CDR1 and CDR2 are MNHNS and SASEGT. The CDR3 loop is CASRVSSSNEQYV. The CDR3 coding sequence is TGTGCCAGCAGAGTTTCTAGTTCCAACGAGCAGTACGTC.

The gene calls are TRBV7-2 and TRBJ2-5; D gene unclear. V lost 5 bases to trimming and J lost 0 bases, with 13 bases between them. From germline, CDR1 is SGHTA and CDR2 FQGNSA. The length of the CDR3 is 15 residues. The CDR3 sequence: CASSRRFAYQETQYF. The CDR3 DNA sequence: TGTGCCAGCAGCCGCAGATTCGCGTACCAAGAGACCCAGTACTTC.

V and J are TRBV24-1 and TRBJ1-5, with D possibly being TRBD1 (6 bases). CDR3 length: 15 amino acids. Trimming took 10 bases from V and 4 from J, leaving 19 bases between them. Germline CDR1 reads KGHDR; CDR2 reads SFDVKD. CDR3 residues: CATAKTGLGNQPQHF. DNA of the CDR3: TGTGCCACAGCGAAGACAGGTTTGGGGAATCAGCCCCAGCATTTT.

The chain employs TRBV27 and TRBJ2-1; 12 bases are a match to TRBD2. Germline CDR1 reads MNHEY; CDR2 reads SMNVEV (reference sequence). This CDR3 region has 15 residues. V dropped 3 bases and J dropped 7; count of bases not matched to a gene: 4. This CDR3 reads CASSFLAGGTNEQFF. The CDR3 DNA reads as TGTGCCAGCAGTTTCCTAGCGGGGGGGACGAATGAGCAGTTCTTC.

This sequence joins TRBV9 and TRBJ1-4; D gene unclear. This CDR3 is built from 14 residues. V lost 0 bases and J 3 bases, leaving 6 bases between the germline ends. The V gene's germline CDR1 is SGDLS and CDR2 YYNGEE. For the CDR3, the DNA is TGTGCCAGCAGCGTAGAAGGATCTAATGAAAAACTGTTTTTT. Translation: CASSVEGSNEKLFF.

This clone appeared a few times. The rearrangement joins TRBV5-1 to TRBJ2-2, with 11 bases that match TRBD2. Germline loops: CDR1 SGHRS, CDR2 YFSETQ. J gave up 1 base and V 2 bases, and 1 base lay outside the gene matches. The CDR3 length is 16 residues. The CDR3 protein is CASSFLAGGNTGELFF. The CDR3, as DNA: TGCGCCAGCAGCTTCCTAGCGGGGGGGAACACCGGGGAGCTGTTTTTT.

This clone was counted only a few times. V usage is TRBV7-3 and J usage is TRBJ2-2; D is possibly TRBD2 (6 bases). CDR3 size: 13 residues. Trimming shortened V by 7 bases and J by 7 bases, and 13 bases separated the two germline ends. Germline CDR1 SGHTA, CDR2 FQGTGA. CDR3 loop: CASTEGGNGELFF. The DNA for the CDR3 is TGTGCCAGCACGGAGGGTGGAAACGGGGAGCTGTTTTTT. The full variable domain, completed using reference TRBV7-3 and TRBJ2-2, is GAGVSQTPSNKVTEKGKYVELRCDPISGHTALYWYRQSLGQGPEFLIYFQGTGAADDSGLPNDRFFAVRPEGSVSTLKIQRTERGDSAVYLCASTEGGNGELFFGEGSRLTVL.

V usage is TRBV5-1 and J usage is TRBJ2-5; D may be TRBD1 or TRBD2 (6 bases each). CDR1 and CDR2 (germline): SGHRS, YFSETQ. V lost 0 bases and J 6 bases, leaving 12 bases between the germline ends. The CDR3 loop spans 14 amino acids. The CDR3 DNA sequence: TGCGCCAGCAGCTTGGTAACAGGGAGGCAGACCCAGTACTTC. Translated: CASSLVTGRQTQYF.

J is TRBJ2-5 and V is TRBV10-1, with TRBD1 matching over 8 bases. The germline CDR1 and CDR2 sequences are WNHNN and SYGVQD (reference sequence). Germline trimming cut 5 bases from V and 4 bases from J; bases unmatched to any gene: 9. This CDR3 comprises 15 residues. The CDR3 is CASSPTGQARETQYF. CDR3 nucleotides: TGCGCCAGCAGTCCAACGGGACAGGCCCGAGAGACCCAGTACTTC.

This chain links TRBV5-1 with TRBJ2-7; 9 positions agree with TRBD2. Germline V gene sequence: CDR1 SGHRS, CDR2 YFSETQ. With 4 bases clipped from V and 10 bases from J, the junction kept 21 bases outside the gene matches. CDR3 size: 17 residues. CDR3 protein: CASSPGVQGTSLRDQYV. The CDR3, as DNA: TGCGCCAGCAGCCCGGGAGTCCAGGGGACTAGCCTACGAGACCAGTACGTC.

The chain couples TRBV30 to TRBJ1-4; D is perhaps TRBD1 (5 bases). Trimming left V 3 bases short and J 5 bases short, with 16 bases between. Per the germline V gene, CDR1 is GTSNPN and CDR2 is SVGIG (reference sequence). This CDR3 region has 15 residues. DNA for the CDR3: TGTGCCTGGAGCCCTCGAATCGGGGGGAATGAAAAACTGTTTTTT. Its protein is CAWSPRIGGNEKLFF.

CDR3 protein: CASSTGGEGGYTF. In DNA, the CDR3 is TGTGCCAGCAGTACAGGGGGCGAGGGTGGCTACACCTTC. The chain is built from TRBV6-5 and TRBJ1-2; TRBD1 matches at 9 bases. Germline V CDR1 and CDR2: MNHEY, SVGAGI. V shed 5 bases and J 7 bases; nucleotides not matched to a gene: 5. CDR3 length: 13 residues.

The rearrangement joins TRBV6-1 to TRBJ1-5; weak D call: TRBD1 (5 bases). CDR1 and CDR2 from the germline V gene are MNHNS and SASEGT. This CDR3 spans 14 amino acids. The ends were cut back, 2 bases at V and 6 bases at J, with 11 bases in the middle. CDR3: CASSEPAGLQPQHF. The CDR3 nucleotides read TGTGCCAGCAGTGAACCGGCAGGGCTTCAGCCCCAGCATTTT.

The table lists this clone with a count of one. The J gene is TRBJ2-3, the V gene TRBV6-1; the D call may be TRBD1 or TRBD2 (7 bases each). Germline CDR1 MNHNS, CDR2 SASEGT. The length of the CDR3 is 16 residues. Trimming cost V 2 bases and J 4 bases, with 16 bases left between them. This CDR3 reads CASSERGRGRADTQYF. Written as DNA, the CDR3 is TGTGCCAGCAGTGAACGGGGGAGGGGGCGAGCAGATACGCAGTATTTT.

The chain uses TRBV6-2 or TRBV6-3 and TRBJ2-1; 9 bases map to TRBD2. After removal of 1 base from V and 0 bases from J, the junction contained 4 bases not matched to a gene. CDR3 length: 17 amino acids. Germline V CDR1 and CDR2: MNHEY, SVGEGT. The CDR3 here is CASSYFPRGGSYNEQFF. DNA of the CDR3: TGTGCCAGCAGTTACTTCCCGCGGGGGGGCTCCTACAATGAGCAGTTCTTC.